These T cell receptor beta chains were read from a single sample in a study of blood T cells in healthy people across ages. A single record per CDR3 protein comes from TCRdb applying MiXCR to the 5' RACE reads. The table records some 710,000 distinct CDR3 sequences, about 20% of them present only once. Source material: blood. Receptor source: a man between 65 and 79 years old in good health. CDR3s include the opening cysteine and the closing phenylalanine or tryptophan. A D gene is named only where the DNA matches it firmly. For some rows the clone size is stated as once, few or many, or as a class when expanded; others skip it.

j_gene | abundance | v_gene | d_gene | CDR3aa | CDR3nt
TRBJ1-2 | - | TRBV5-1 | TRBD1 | CASSARDSKTNYGYTF | TGCGCCAGCAGCGCAAGGGACAGCAAAACTAACTATGGCTACACCTTC
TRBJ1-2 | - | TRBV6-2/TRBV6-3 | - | CASTYRLAGTDGYTF | TGTGCCAGCACTTACCGACTGGCAGGGACTGATGGCTACACCTTC
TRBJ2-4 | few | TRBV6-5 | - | CASSDAARFQYF | TGTGCCAGCAGTGACGCTGCTAGGTTTCAGTACTTC
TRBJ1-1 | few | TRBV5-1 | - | CASRPDSLAEAFF | TGCGCCAGCAGGCCCGACAGCCTCGCTGAAGCTTTCTTT
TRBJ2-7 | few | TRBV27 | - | CASSLGGAGVEQYF | TGTGCCAGCAGTTTAGGGGGGGCTGGGGTCGAGCAGTACTTC
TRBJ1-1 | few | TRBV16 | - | CASSEQGMGTEAFF | TGTGCCAGCAGCGAACAGGGAATGGGCACTGAAGCTTTCTTT
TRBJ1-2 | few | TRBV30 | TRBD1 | CAWSRDRDGYTF | TGTGCCTGGAGCCGGGACAGAGATGGCTACACCTTC
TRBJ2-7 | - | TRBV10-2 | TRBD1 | CASSESPGTGGGSYEQYF | TGCGCCAGCAGTGAGTCACCCGGGACAGGGGGGGGCTCCTACGAGCAGTACTTC
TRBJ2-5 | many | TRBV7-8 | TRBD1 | CASSWDRGETQYF | TGTGCCAGCAGCTGGGACAGGGGAGAGACCCAGTACTTC
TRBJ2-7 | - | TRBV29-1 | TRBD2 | CSVLVAGGGYEQYF | TGCAGCGTCTTGGTAGCGGGGGGCGGGTACGAGCAGTACTTC
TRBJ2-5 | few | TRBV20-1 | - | CSARVDFQETQYF | TGCAGTGCTAGAGTGGACTTCCAAGAGACCCAGTACTTC
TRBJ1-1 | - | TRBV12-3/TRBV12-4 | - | CASSLVSGSEAFF | TGTGCCAGCAGTTTAGTTTCAGGGTCTGAAGCTTTCTTT
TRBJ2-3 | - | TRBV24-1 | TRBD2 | CATSDTLAGGPTDTQYF | TGTGCCACCAGTGATACCCTAGCGGGGGGGCCCACAGATACGCAGTATTTT
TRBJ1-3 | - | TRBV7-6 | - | CASMIGPSGNTIYF | TGTGCCAGCATGATTGGCCCGTCTGGAAACACCATATATTTT
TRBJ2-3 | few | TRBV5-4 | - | CASSPGTHTADTQYF | TGTGCCAGCAGCCCAGGGACTCACACGGCAGATACGCAGTATTTT
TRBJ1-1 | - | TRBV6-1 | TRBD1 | CASSDSLRGQRRMITEAFF | TGTGCCAGCAGTGATTCCTTAAGGGGGCAAAGACGAATGATCACTGAAGCTTTCTTT
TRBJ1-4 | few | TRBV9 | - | CASSVTRDSEKLFF | TGTGCCAGCAGCGTAACCCGGGACTCCGAAAAACTGTTTTTT
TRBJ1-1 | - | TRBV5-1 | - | CASRSTGSNTEAFF | TGCGCCAGCAGGTCGACTGGGTCGAACACTGAAGCTTTCTTT
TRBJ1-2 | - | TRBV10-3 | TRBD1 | CAISERGQGYGYTF | TGTGCCATCAGTGAGCGGGGACAGGGATATGGCTACACCTTC
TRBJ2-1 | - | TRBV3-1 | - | CASSQVRSREQFF | TGTGCCAGCAGCCAAGTCAGGAGCCGGGAGCAGTTCTTC
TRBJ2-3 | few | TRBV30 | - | CAWSILGSTDTQYF | TGTGCCTGGAGTATCCTAGGGAGCACAGATACGCAGTATTTT
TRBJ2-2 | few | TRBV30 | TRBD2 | CAWSVDVAGVVSGELFF | TGTGCCTGGAGTGTCGATGTAGCGGGAGTCGTATCCGGGGAGCTGTTTTTT
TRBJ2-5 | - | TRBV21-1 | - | CASSLIDQEGPDREQYF | TGTGCCAGCAGCCTCATCGACCAGGAGGGACCCGACCGGGAGCAGTACTTC
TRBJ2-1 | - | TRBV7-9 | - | CASSTLHEQFF | TGTGCCAGCAGCACACTGCATGAGCAGTTCTTC
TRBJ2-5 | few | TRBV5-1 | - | CASSIPQETQYF | TGCGCCAGCAGCATCCCGCAAGAGACCCAGTACTTC
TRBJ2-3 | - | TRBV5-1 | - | CASSLPVTDTQYF | TGCGCCAGCAGCTTGCCGGTCACAGATACGCAGTATTTT
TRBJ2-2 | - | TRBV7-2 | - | CASSLGTLLTGELFF | TGTGCCAGCAGCTTAGGGACTTTATTGACCGGGGAGCTGTTTTTT
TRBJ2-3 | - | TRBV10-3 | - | CAIRVRGTDTQYF | TGTGCCATCAGGGTCAGGGGCACGGATACGCAGTATTTT